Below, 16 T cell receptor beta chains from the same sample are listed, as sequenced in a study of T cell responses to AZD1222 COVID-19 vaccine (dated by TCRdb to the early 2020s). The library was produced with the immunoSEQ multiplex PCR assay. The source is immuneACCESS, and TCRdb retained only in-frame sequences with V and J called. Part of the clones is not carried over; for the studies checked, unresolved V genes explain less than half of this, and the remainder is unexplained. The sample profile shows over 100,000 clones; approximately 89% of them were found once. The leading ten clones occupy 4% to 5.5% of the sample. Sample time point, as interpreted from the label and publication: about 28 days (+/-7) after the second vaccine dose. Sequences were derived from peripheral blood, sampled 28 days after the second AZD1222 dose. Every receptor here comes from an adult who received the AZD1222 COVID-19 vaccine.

CDR3: CASTPSSVAFF. The CDR3 DNA sequence: TGTGCCAGCACCCCTTCGTCAGTCGCTTTCTTT. The chain employs TRBV12-3 or TRBV12-4 and TRBJ1-1; D gene unclear. The V end lost 7 bases, the J end lost 11 bases, and 14 bases lay between the germline ends. This CDR3 comprises 11 residues.

CDR3 nucleotides: TGTGCCAGCAGTTATGGGCGAAACTATGGCTACACCTTC. It specifies CASSYGRNYGYTF. The V and J genes are TRBV6-6 and TRBJ1-2, with D uncertain. Germline lookup yields CDR1 MNHNY and CDR2 SVGAGI (reference sequence). This CDR3 region has 13 residues. Trimming took off 3 bases at V and 2 bases at J, with 7 bases between the two ends.

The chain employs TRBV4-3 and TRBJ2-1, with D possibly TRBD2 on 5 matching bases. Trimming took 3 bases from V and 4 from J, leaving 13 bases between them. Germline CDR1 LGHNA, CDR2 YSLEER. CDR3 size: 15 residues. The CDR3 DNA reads TGCGCCAGCAGCCAGAGCGGCAACCATTACAATGAGCAGTTCTTC. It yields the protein CASSQSGNHYNEQFF.

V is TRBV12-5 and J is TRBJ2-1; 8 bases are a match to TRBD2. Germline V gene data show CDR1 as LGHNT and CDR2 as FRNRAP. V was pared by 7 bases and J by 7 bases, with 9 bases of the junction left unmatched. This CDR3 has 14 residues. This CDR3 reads CASAPQGLGNEQFF. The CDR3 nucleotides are TGTGCTAGTGCCCCCCAGGGACTAGGTAATGAGCAGTTCTTC.

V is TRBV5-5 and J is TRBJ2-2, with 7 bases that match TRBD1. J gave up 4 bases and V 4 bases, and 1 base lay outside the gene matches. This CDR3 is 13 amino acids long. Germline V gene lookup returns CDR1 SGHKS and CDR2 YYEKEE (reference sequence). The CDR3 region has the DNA TGTGCCAGCAGCCGACAGGGCACCGGGGAGCTGTTTTTT. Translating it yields CASSRQGTGELFF.

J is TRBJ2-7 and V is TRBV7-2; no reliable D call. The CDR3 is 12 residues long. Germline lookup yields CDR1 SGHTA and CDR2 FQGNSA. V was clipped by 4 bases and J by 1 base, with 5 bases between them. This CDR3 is CASSWASYEQYF. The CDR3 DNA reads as TGTGCCAGCAGCTGGGCTTCCTACGAGCAGTACTTC.

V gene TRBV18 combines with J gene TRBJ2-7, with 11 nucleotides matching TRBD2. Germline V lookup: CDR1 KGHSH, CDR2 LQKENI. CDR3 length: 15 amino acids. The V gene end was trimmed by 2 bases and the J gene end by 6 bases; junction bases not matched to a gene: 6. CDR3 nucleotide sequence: TGTGCCAGCTCACCAGCTAGCGGGAGGTTCCTCGAGCAGTACTTC. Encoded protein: CASSPASGRFLEQYF.

The CDR3 protein is CASSPHQASEKLFF. CDR3 coding DNA: TGTGCCAGCAGCCCCCACCAAGCGAGTGAAAAACTGTTTTTT. The rearrangement uses TRBV7-2 and TRBJ1-4, with D hard to call. Per germline, CDR1 SGHTA and CDR2 FQGNSA. This CDR3 contains 14 residues. V lost 5 bases and J lost 7, with 14 bases in between. The whole variable domain, remainder taken from reference TRBV7-2 and TRBJ1-4, is GAGVSQSPSNKVTEKGKDVELRCDPISGHTALYWYRQSLGQGLEFLIYFQGNSAPDKSGLPSDRFSAERTGGSVSTLTIQRTQQEDSAVYLCASSPHQASEKLFFGSGTQLSVL.

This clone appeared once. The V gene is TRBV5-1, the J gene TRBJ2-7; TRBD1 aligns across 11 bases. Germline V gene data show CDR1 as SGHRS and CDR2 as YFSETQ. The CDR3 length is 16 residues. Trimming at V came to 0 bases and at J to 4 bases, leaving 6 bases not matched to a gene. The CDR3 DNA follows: TGCGCCAGCAGCTTGGGTGCCGGGACAGGGGGATACGAGCAGTACTTC. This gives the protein CASSLGAGTGGYEQYF.

The CDR3: CAWSDLTDTQYF. In nucleotides, the CDR3 is TGTGCCTGGAGTGATCTCACAGATACGCAGTATTTT. The genes are TRBV30 and TRBJ2-3; D call uncertain. The germline V gene encodes CDR1 GTSNPN and CDR2 SVGIG (reference sequence). CDR3 length: 12 residues. Deletions cut 1 base from V and 2 bases from J, with 4 bases between.

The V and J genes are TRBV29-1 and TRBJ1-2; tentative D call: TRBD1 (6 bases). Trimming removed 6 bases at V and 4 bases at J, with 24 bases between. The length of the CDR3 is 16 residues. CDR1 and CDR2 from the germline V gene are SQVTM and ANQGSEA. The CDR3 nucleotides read TGCAGCGTCGTCTCCCGAGTGGGGGGCCGCTTCTATGGCTACACCTTC. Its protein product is CSVVSRVGGRFYGYTF.

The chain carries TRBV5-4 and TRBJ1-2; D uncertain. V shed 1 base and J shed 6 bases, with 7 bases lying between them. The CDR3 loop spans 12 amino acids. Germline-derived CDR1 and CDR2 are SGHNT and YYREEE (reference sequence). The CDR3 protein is CASSLRADGYTF. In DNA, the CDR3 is TGTGCCAGCAGCTTGAGGGCGGATGGCTACACCTTC.

The CDR3 sequence: CASSSGGRSEAFF. Here the CDR3 DNA reads TGTGCCAGCAGCTCAGGGGGTCGGAGTGAAGCTTTCTTT. This sequence joins TRBV11-3 and TRBJ1-1, with 7 bases matching TRBD1. V dropped 4 bases and J dropped 7; count of bases not matched to a gene: 6. CDR3 size: 13 residues. From germline, CDR1 is SGHNT and CDR2 YENEEA.

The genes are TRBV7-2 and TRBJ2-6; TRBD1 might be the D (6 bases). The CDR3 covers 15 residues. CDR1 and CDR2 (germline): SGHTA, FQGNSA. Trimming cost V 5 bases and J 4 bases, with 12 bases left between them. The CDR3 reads CASSHQGTGANVLTF. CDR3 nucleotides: TGTGCCAGCAGCCACCAGGGGACCGGGGCCAACGTCCTGACTTTC.

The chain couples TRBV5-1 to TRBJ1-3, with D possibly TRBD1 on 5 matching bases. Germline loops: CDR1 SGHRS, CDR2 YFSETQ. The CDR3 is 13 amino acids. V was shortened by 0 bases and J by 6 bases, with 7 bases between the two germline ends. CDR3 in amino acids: CASSLGGVNTIYF. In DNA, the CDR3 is TGCGCCAGCAGCTTGGGAGGGGTAAACACCATATATTTT.

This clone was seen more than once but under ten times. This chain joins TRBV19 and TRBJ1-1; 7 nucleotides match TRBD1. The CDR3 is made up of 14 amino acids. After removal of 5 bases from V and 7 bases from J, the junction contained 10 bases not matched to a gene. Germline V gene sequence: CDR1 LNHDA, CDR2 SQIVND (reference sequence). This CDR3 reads CASSAIAGTDEAFF. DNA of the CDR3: TGTGCCAGTAGTGCCATTGCCGGGACAGATGAAGCTTTCTTT.